Presented here are 21 T cell receptor beta chains from one specimen sequenced in a study of blood T cell repertoires in COVID-19. TCRdb keeps only in-frame clones here, not all; method: immunoSEQ multiplex PCR. Here the sample spans about 50,000 clones, 70% to 85% being singletons. The sample taken for sequencing was peripheral blood. Source of these receptors: a man between 65 and 79 years old with acute or convalescent COVID-19.

The V gene is TRBV27, the J gene TRBJ1-2; D is perhaps TRBD1 (5 bases). Deletions cut 5 bases from V and 6 bases from J, with 10 bases between. The CDR3 contains 12 residues. The germline V gene encodes CDR1 MNHEY and CDR2 SMNVEV (reference sequence). CDR3 region: CASSRGGDGYTF. The CDR3 nucleotides are TGTGCCAGCAGTCGGGGGGGAGATGGCTACACCTTC.

The J gene is TRBJ2-7, the V gene TRBV21-1; the table's D call TRBD1 went unverified against the DNA. TRBV21-1 is classified as a pseudogene. The CDR3 has 15 residues. The CDR3 region has the DNA TGTGCCAGCACCCCCGCGAGGGACAGTGACTACGAGCAGTACTTC. This sequence encodes CASTPARDSDYEQYF.

The chain couples TRBV3-1 (or the pseudogene TRBV3-2) to TRBJ2-1; a possible D gene is TRBD2 (7 bases). Germline V gives CDR1 LGHDT, CDR2 YNNKEL (reference sequence). The V end lost 0 bases, the J end lost 9 bases, and 18 bases lay between the germline ends. The CDR3 length is 16 residues. CDR3: CASSQDQGRGRSEQFF. CDR3 DNA: TGTGCCAGCAGCCAAGATCAGGGGCGGGGGAGGAGTGAGCAGTTCTTC.

The V and J genes are TRBV7-2 and TRBJ2-7; the match to TRBD1 covers 7 bases. CDR1 is SGHTA and CDR2 is FQGNSA in the germline V gene. The CDR3 totals 13 residues. V lost 5 bases and J lost 3; bases outside the gene matches: 4. The CDR3 DNA sequence: TGTGCCAGCAGCAGGGGGCAGGGCTACGAGCAGTACTTC. Residues: CASSRGQGYEQYF.

This sequence joins TRBV6-1 and TRBJ2-1; TRBD2 agrees at 12 bases. CDR1 MNHNS and CDR2 SASEGT come from the germline V gene. The CDR3 runs 16 residues. After removal of 4 bases from V and 7 bases from J, the junction contained 8 bases not matched to a gene. CDR3 residues: CASSGTSGMGRNEQFF. The CDR3 DNA follows: TGTGCCAGCAGTGGGACTAGCGGGATGGGTAGGAATGAGCAGTTCTTC.

This clone has only a few counts. The J gene is TRBJ2-5, the V gene TRBV12-3 or TRBV12-4, with D perhaps TRBD1 (6 bases). Between the trimmed V and J ends, which lost 6 bases and 4 bases, there was a span of 12 bases. CDR3 size: 13 residues. The chain's CDR3 is CASRVQGSETQYF. In DNA, the CDR3 is TGTGCCAGCAGGGTACAGGGTTCAGAGACCCAGTACTTC.

The rearrangement joins TRBV7-3 to TRBJ1-2; 7 bases are a match to TRBD1. Germline V gene lookup returns CDR1 SGHTA and CDR2 FQGTGA. The V and J ends lost 4 bases and 7 bases, in that order; junction bases with no gene match: 3. The CDR3 has 12 residues. DNA of the CDR3: TGTGCCAGCAGCTCAACAGGGGTTGGCTACACCTTC. It codes for CASSSTGVGYTF.

The rearrangement links TRBV12-3 or TRBV12-4 to TRBJ2-5, with a possible D match to TRBD2 (6 bases). V lost 8 bases and J lost 5, with 15 bases in between. The CDR3 has 13 amino acids. The CDR3 DNA is TGTGCCAGCGGGTCGTCGGGACTGGAGACCCAGTACTTC. Translated, it gives CASGSSGLETQYF.

V and J are TRBV14 and TRBJ1-2; TRBD1 matches 8 bases. CDR3 size: 19 residues. V shed 4 bases, J shed 4 bases, and the junction held 20 bases outside the gene matches. Germline lookup yields CDR1 SGHDN and CDR2 FVKESK. The CDR3 protein is CASSPDVPKTGEEGYGYTF. For the CDR3, the DNA is TGTGCCAGCAGCCCAGACGTTCCGAAGACAGGGGAAGAAGGCTATGGCTACACCTTC.

The CDR3 DNA follows: TGTGCCAGCAGTGCAGACAGGGGATCCACAGATACGCAGTATTTT. Encoded protein: CASSADRGSTDTQYF. The genes are TRBV28 and TRBJ2-3, with 8 bases lining up with TRBD1. The CDR3 contains 15 residues. Germline values: CDR1 MDHEN, CDR2 SYDVKM. The trim removed 5 bases at V and 2 bases at J, leaving 6 bases unmatched.

The rearrangement links TRBV11-2 to TRBJ2-3, with a tentative D call TRBD1 (6 bases). The V end was cut by 5 bases, the J end by 4 bases, with 13 bases between. The CDR3 consists of 14 residues. Germline V gives CDR1 SGHAT, CDR2 FQNNGV. In DNA, the CDR3 is TGTGCCAGCAGCCCACAGGGTAATGCAGATACGCAGTATTTT. As protein: CASSPQGNADTQYF.

The rearrangement joins TRBV29-1 to TRBJ2-1, with no clear D. Germline V CDR1 and CDR2: SQVTM, ANQGSEA. The CDR3 spans 14 residues. V lost 5 bases and J lost 2, with 13 bases in between. The CDR3 region is CSVRPQAPYNEQFF. The CDR3 nucleotides are TGCAGCGTTCGACCGCAGGCCCCCTACAATGAGCAGTTCTTC.

This chain links TRBV11-2 with TRBJ1-5, with D possibly being TRBD1 (6 bases). There are 15 residues in the CDR3. Trimming shortened V by 0 bases and J by 6 bases, and 12 bases separated the two germline ends. Germline V gene sequence: CDR1 SGHAT, CDR2 FQNNGV. This CDR3 reads CASSLDGGAGQPQHF. In DNA form, the CDR3 reads TGTGCCAGCAGCTTAGATGGGGGGGCGGGTCAGCCCCAGCATTTT. The variable domain in full, completed from reference TRBV11-2 and TRBJ1-5, reads EAGVAQSPRYKIIEKRQSVAFWCNPISGHATLYWYQQILGQGPKLLIQFQNNGVVDDSQLPKDRFSAERLKGVDSTLKIQPAKLEDSAVYLCASSLDGGAGQPQHFGDGTRLSIL.

The rearrangement uses TRBV5-6 and TRBJ2-2; D uncertain. The V gene lost 1 base and the J gene lost 7 bases, with 8 bases spanning the gap. The CDR3 covers 13 residues. CDR1 and CDR2 (germline): SGHDT, YYEEEE. The CDR3 reads CASSLYSGGELFF. CDR3 in DNA: TGTGCCAGCAGCTTGTACTCGGGCGGGGAGCTGTTTTTT.

This sequence joins TRBV11-2 and TRBJ2-3; the match to TRBD2 covers 7 bases. The V segment lost 5 bases and the J segment 4 bases; nucleotides outside the gene matches: 15. The CDR3 runs to 17 residues. Germline V gene sequence: CDR1 SGHAT, CDR2 FQNNGV. CDR3 sequence (DNA): TGTGCCAGCAGCCCCGGGCCGAGCGGGGTGGGCGCAGATACGCAGTATTTT. Protein sequence: CASSPGPSGVGADTQYF.

The chain joins TRBV28 to TRBJ1-2; TRBD1 matches 9 bases. J was trimmed by 3 bases and V by 5 bases; bases with no gene match: 4. This CDR3 region has 14 residues. The V gene's germline CDR1 is MDHEN and CDR2 SYDVKM. This CDR3 is CASSPGDRDYGYTF. CDR3 coding DNA: TGTGCCAGCAGTCCTGGGGACAGGGACTATGGCTACACCTTC.

This chain links TRBV9 with TRBJ2-2; D unresolved. There are 15 residues in the CDR3. CDR1 and CDR2 (germline): SGDLS, YYNGEE. V lost 0 bases and J lost 0, with 6 bases in between. The CDR3 coding sequence is TGTGCCAGCAGCGTAGACTACTCGAACACCGGGGAGCTGTTTTTT. Protein product: CASSVDYSNTGELFF. Full variable domain (missing parts from reference TRBV9 and TRBJ2-2): DSGVTQTPKHLITATGQRVTLRCSPRSGDLSVYWYQQSLDQGLQFLIQYYNGEERAKGNILERFSAQQFPDLHSELNLSSLELGDSALYFCASSVDYSNTGELFFGEGSRLTVL.

The chain recombines TRBV28 with TRBJ1-2; perhaps TRBD1 as D (5 bases). The CDR3 is 15 residues long. Germline V gene data show CDR1 as MDHEN and CDR2 as SYDVKM. V lost 7 bases and J 6 bases, leaving 21 bases between the germline ends. As DNA, the CDR3 is TGTGCCAGCATCCGCGGCCAGGGTGGTGGAAATGGCTACACCTTC. Residues: CASIRGQGGGNGYTF.

This clone was observed a handful of times. The J gene is TRBJ2-7, the V gene TRBV27, with 9 bases that match TRBD1. Germline V gene data show CDR1 as MNHEY and CDR2 as SMNVEV (reference sequence). The J segment lost 1 base and the V segment lost 6 bases, leaving 7 bases of the junction unmatched. The CDR3 totals 15 residues. CDR3 sequence reads: CASSSTGTGSYEQYF. In nucleotides, the CDR3 is TGTGCCAGCAGCTCGACCGGGACAGGGTCCTACGAGCAGTACTTC.

The chain has TRBV18 and TRBJ2-3, with D tentatively TRBD2 (5 bases). The V end was cut by 7 bases, the J end by 6 bases, with 11 bases between. The CDR3 covers 12 residues. Germline assignment: CDR1 KGHSH and CDR2 LQKENI. The CDR3 reads CASYSGEDTQYF. CDR3 nucleotides: TGTGCCAGCTACAGTGGGGAGGATACGCAGTATTTT.

CDR3 sequence reads: CASSLNDGAGLEQYF. The CDR3, as DNA: TGTGCCAGCAGCTTAAACGACGGGGCGGGGTTGGAGCAGTACTTC. This rearrangement joins TRBV7-6 to TRBJ2-7; D may be TRBD2 (6 bases). The CDR3 is 15 amino acids. Germline CDR1 reads SGHVS; CDR2 reads FNYEAQ. Trimming pared 2 bases from V and 7 bases from J, leaving 18 bases between.